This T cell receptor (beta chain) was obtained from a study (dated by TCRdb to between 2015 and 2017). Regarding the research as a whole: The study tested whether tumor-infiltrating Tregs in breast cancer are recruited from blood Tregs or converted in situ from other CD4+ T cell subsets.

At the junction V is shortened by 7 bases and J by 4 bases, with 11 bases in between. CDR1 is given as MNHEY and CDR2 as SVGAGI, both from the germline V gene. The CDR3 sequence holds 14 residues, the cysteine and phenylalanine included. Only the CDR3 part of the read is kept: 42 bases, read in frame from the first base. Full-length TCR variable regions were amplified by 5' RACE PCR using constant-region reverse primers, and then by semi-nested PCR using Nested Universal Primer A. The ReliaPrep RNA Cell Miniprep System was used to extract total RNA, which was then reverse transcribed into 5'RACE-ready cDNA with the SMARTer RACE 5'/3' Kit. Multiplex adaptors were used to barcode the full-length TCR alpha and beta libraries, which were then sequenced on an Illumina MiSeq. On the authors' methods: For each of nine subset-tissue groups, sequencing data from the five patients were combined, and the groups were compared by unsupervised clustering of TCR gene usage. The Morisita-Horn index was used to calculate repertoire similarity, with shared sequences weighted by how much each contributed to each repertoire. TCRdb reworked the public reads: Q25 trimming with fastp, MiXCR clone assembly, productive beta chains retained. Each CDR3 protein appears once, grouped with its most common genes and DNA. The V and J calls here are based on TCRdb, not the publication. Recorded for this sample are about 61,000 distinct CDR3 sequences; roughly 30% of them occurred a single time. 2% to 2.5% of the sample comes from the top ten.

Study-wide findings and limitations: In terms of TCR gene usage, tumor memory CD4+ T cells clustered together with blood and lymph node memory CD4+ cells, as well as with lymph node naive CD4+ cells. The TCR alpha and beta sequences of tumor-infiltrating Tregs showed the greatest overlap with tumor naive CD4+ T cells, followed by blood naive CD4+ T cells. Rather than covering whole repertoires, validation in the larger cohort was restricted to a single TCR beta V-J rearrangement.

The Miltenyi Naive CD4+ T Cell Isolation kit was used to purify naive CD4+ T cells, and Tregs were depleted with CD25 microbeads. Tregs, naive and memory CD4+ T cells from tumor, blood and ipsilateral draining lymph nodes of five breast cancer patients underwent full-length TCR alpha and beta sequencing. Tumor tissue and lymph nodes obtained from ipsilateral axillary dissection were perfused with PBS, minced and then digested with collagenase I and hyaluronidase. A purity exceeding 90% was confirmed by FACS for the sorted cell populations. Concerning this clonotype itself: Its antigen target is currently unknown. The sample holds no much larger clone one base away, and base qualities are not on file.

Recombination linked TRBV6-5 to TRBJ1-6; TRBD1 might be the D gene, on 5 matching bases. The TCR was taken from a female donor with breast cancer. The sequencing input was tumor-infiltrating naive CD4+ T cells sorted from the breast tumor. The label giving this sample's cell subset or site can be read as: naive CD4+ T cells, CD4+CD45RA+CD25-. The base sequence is TGTGCCAGCAAAGAAGGGGCGTATAATTCACCCCTCCACTTT. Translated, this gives CASKEGAYNSPLHF.